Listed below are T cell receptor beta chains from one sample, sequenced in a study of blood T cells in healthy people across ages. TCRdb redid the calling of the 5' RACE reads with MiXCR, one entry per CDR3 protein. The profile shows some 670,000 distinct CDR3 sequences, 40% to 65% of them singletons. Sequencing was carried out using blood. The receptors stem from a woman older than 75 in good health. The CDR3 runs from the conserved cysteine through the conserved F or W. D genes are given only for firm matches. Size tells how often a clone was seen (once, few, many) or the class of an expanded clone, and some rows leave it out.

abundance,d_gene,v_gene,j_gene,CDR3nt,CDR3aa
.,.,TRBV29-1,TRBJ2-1,TGCAGCGTTGAAGGAGCGGACTACAATGAGCAGTTCTTC,CSVEGADYNEQFF
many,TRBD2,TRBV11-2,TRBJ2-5,TGTGCCAGCAGCTTAGTGGGGGGGTACGAGACCCAGTACTTC,CASSLVGGYETQYF
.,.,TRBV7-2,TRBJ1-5,TGTGCCAGCAGCTTGGAGGCCGTCCGGACCCAGCATTTT,CASSLEAVRTQHF
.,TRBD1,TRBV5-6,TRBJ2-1,TGTGCCAGCAGCTTGGCCGGACAGGGGGCGAGGAATGAGCAGTTCTTC,CASSLAGQGARNEQFF
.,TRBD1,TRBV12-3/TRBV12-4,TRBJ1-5,TGTGCCAGCAGTTTAGCCTTGGGACAGGGGTGTCAGCCCCAGCATTTT,CASSLALGQGCQPQHF
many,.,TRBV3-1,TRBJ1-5,TGTGCCAGCAGCCAAGCCGGGGAGCAGCCCCAGCATTTT,CASSQAGEQPQHF
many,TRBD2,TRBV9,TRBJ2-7,TGTGCCAGCAGCAACAGCGGGAGCTACGAGCAGTACTTC,CASSNSGSYEQYF
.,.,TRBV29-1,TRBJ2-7,TGCAGCGTTGTTGTGGAATCCTACGAGCAGTACTTC,CSVVVESYEQYF
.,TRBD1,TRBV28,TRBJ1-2,TGTGCCAGCATACAGGGGTCCGTCGAAAACTATGGCTACACCTTC,CASIQGSVENYGYTF
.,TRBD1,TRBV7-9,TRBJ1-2,TGTGCCAGCAGCATAAGGACAGGGGATGGCTACACCTTC,CASSIRTGDGYTF
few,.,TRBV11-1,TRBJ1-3,TGTGCCAGCCAGGACAGTCGCTCTGGAAACACCATATATTTT,CASQDSRSGNTIYF
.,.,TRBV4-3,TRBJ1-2,TGCGCCAGCAGCCAAGGTGGACCGCGCAACTATGGCTACACCTTC,CASSQGGPRNYGYTF
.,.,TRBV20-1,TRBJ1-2,TGCAGTGCTAGAGATCCGGACAGCAATGGCTACACCTTC,CSARDPDSNGYTF
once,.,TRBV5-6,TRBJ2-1,TGTGCCAGCAGCTTATCAGGGGAATACAATGAGCAGTTCTTC,CASSLSGEYNEQFF
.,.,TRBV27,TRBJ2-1,TGTGCCAGCAGTTCCCAAACGTGGACACCCCTAGGAGGGCGATACAATGAGCAGTTCTTC,CASSSQTWTPLGGRYNEQFF
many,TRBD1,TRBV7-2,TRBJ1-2,TGTGCCAGCAGCTTGGGAGGGACAGTACCGTACACCTTC,CASSLGGTVPYTF
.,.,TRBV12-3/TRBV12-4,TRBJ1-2,TGTGCCACCGAGGCGACAGATGGAGATGGCTACACCTTC,CATEATDGDGYTF
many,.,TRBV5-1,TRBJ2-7,TGCGCCAGCAGCTTGGGAAATCTCCACTCCTACGAGCAGTACTTC,CASSLGNLHSYEQYF
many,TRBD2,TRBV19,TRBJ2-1,TGTGCCAGTAGTATGCGGCCCTTGCTAGCGGGGACGTACTTCAATGAGCAGTTCTTC,CASSMRPLLAGTYFNEQFF
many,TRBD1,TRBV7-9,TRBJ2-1,TGTGCCAGCAGCTTAATCCCGGACAGGGAGCGCGGTGAGCAGTTCTTC,CASSLIPDRERGEQFF
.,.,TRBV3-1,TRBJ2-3,TGTGCCAGCAGCCGACTTAGCGGACTTGGGGATACGCAGTATTTT,CASSRLSGLGDTQYF
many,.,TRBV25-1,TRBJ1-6,TGTGCCAGCAGTGCCCAACAGGATTCACCCCTCCACTTT,CASSAQQDSPLHF